What follows is one T cell receptor (beta chain) and its context. This sample is drawn from a study of blood T cell repertoires in COVID-19. Generated by immunoSEQ multiplex PCR, the TCRdb table keeps only in-frame clones and is missing some. This repertoire shows about 240,000 clones, approximately 90% found once; its top ten account for 2.6%. Sequencing was carried out using PBMCs or T cells enriched from blood (not recorded which). The receptor was derived from a woman in her 30s with acute COVID-19.

CDR3 nucleotides: TGCAGTGCTAGTCTGCCATCGGCGGGGGGCGCCCGTTTGGAGCAGTTCTTC. Translating gives CSASLPSAGGARLEQFF. The chain carries TRBV20-1 and TRBJ2-1; 8 nucleotides agree with TRBD2. The germline V gene has CDR1 DFQATT and CDR2 SNEGSKA (reference sequence). There are 17 residues in the CDR3. The junction had 20 bases not matched to a gene; V was cut back by 3 bases and J by 10 bases.